This TCR beta chain was sequenced during a study of identical twins. This clonotype came up a few times. From the 5' RACE reads, TCRdb called clonotypes with MiXCR, one entry per CDR3 protein. The sample has under 300,000 distinct CDR3 sequences; over 13% are singletons. J lost 6 bases, V lost 0 bases, and 5 bases had no gene match. The germline V gene has CDR1 SQVTM and CDR2 ANQGSEA. The CDR3 length is 14 residues. Sequenced: memory (CD45RO+) T cells sorted from blood. The V call is TRBV29-1, the J call TRBJ2-1, with 7 nucleotides matching TRBD1. The source is a woman aged 18 to 35 in good health. CDR3 region: CSVEEGWDSNEQFF. The CDR3 DNA reads TGCAGCGTTGAAGAGGGGTGGGACAGCAATGAGCAGTTCTTC.